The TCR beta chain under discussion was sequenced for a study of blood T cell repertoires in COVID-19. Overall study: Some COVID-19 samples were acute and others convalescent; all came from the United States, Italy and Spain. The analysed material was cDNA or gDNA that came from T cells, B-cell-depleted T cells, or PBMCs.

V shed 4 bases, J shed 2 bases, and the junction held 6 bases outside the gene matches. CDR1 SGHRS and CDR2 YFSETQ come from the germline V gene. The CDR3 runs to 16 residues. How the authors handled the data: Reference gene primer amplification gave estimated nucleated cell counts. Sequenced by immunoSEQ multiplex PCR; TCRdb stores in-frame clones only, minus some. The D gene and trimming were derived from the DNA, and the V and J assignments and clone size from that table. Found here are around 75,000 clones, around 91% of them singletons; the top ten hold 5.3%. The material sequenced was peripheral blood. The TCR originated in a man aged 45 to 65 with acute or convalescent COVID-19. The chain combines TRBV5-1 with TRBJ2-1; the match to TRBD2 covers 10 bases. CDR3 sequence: CASSKLAGSTYNEQFF. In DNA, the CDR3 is TGCGCCAGCAGCAAACTAGCGGGGTCCACCTACAATGAGCAGTTCTTC.